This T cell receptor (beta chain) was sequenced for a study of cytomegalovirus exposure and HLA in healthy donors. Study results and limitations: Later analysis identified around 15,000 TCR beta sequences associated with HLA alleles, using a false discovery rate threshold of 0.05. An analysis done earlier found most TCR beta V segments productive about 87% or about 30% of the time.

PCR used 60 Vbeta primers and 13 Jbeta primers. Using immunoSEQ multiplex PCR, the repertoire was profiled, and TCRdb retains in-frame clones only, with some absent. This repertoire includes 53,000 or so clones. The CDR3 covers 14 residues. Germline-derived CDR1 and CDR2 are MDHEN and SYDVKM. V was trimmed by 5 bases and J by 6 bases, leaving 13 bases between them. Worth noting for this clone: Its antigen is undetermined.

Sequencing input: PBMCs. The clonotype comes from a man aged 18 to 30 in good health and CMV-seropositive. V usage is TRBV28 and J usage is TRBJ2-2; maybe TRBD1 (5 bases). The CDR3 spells CASSPPTVPGELFF. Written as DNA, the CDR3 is TGTGCCAGCAGTCCTCCGACAGTCCCCGGGGAGCTGTTTTTT.